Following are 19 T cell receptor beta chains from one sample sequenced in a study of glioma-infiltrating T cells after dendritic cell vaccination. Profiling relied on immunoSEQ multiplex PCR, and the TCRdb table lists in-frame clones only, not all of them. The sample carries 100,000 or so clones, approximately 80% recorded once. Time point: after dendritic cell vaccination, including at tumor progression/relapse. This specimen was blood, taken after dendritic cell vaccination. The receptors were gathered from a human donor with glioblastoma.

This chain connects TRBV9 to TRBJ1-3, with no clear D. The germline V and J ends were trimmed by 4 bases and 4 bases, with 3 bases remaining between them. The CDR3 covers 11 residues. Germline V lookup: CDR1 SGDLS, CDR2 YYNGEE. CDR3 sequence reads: CASSQGNTIYF. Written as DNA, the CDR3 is TGTGCCAGCAGCCAGGGAAACACCATATATTTT. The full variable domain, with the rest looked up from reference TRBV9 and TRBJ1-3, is DSGVTQTPKHLITATGQRVTLRCSPRSGDLSVYWYQQSLDQGLQFLIQYYNGEERAKGNILERFSAQQFPDLHSELNLSSLELGDSALYFCASSQGNTIYFGEGSWLTVV.

The DNA of the CDR3 is TGTGCCAGTAGCGGACAGGGGGCCGGGGAGCTGTTTTTT. Translated: CASSGQGAGELFF. The chain uses TRBV19 and TRBJ2-2; 10 bases are a match to TRBD1. Germline values: CDR1 LNHDA, CDR2 SQIVND (reference sequence). The length of the CDR3 is 13 residues. V gave up 6 bases and J gave up 6 bases; unmatched junction bases: 1.

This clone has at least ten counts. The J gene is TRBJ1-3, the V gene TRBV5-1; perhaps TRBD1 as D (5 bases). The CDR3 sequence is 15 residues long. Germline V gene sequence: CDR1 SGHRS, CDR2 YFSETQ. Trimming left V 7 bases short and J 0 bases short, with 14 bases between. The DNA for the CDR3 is TGCGCCAGCCGGGACTTACGCAGCTCTGGAAACACCATATATTTT. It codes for CASRDLRSSGNTIYF.

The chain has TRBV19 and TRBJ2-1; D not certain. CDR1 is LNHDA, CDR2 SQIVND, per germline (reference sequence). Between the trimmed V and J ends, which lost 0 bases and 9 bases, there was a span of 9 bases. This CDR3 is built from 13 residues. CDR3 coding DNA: TGTGCCAGTAGTATAGATGAGCGTAGTGAGCAGTTCTTC. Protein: CASSIDERSEQFF.

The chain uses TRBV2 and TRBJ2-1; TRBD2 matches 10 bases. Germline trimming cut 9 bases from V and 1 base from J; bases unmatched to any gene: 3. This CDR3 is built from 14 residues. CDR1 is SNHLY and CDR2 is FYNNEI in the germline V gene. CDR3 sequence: CARERGGSYNEQFF. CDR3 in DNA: TGTGCCAGAGAGCGGGGGGGTTCCTACAATGAGCAGTTCTTC. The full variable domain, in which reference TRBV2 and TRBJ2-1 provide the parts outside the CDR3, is EPEVTQTPSHQVTQMGQEVILRCVPISNHLYFYWYRQILGQKVEFLVSFYNNEISEKSEIFDDQFSVERPDGSNFTLKIRSTKLEDSAMYFCARERGGSYNEQFFGPGTRLTVL.

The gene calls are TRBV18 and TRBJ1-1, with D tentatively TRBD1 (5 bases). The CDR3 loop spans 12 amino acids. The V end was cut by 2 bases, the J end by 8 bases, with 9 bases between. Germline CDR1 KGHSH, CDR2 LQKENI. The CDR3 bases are TGTGCCAGCTCACCATCTTGGACAGAAGCTTTCTTT. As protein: CASSPSWTEAFF.

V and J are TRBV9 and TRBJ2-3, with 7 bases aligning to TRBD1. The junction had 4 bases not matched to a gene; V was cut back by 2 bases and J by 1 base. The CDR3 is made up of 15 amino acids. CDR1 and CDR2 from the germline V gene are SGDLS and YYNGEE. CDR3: CASSVTGTGTDTQYF. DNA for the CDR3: TGTGCCAGCAGCGTCACCGGGACAGGCACAGATACGCAGTATTTT.

CDR3 DNA: TGTGCCAGCGGGGGGGACCCAAACACCGGGGAGCTGTTTTTT. Translation: CASGGDPNTGELFF. The chain recombines TRBV7-9 with TRBJ2-2; 7 bases map to TRBD2. Looked up from germline, CDR1 is SEHNR and CDR2 is FQNEAQ (reference sequence). The CDR3 contains 14 residues. The V segment lost 8 bases and the J segment 2 bases; nucleotides outside the gene matches: 5. Combining the CDR3 with reference TRBV7-9 and TRBJ2-2 gives the whole variable domain DTGVSQNPRHKITKRGQNVTFRCDPISEHNRLYWYRQTLGQGPEFLTYFQNEAQLEKSRLLSDRFSAERPKGSFSTLEIQRTEQGDSAMYLCASGGDPNTGELFFGEGSRLTVL.

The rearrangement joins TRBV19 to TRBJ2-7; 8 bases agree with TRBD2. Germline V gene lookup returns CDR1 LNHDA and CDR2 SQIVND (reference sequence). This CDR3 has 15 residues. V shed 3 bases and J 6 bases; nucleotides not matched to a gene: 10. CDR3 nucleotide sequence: TGTGCCAGTAGTATCACTACGGGGGGGTCGTTCGAGCAGTACTTC. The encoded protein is CASSITTGGSFEQYF.

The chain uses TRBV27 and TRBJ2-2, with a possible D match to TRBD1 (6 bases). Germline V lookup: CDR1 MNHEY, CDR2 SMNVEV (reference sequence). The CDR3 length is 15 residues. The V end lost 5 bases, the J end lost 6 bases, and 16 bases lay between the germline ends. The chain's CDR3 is CASSTEDSFAGELFF. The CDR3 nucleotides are TGTGCCAGCAGTACTGAGGACAGTTTCGCCGGGGAGCTGTTTTTT.

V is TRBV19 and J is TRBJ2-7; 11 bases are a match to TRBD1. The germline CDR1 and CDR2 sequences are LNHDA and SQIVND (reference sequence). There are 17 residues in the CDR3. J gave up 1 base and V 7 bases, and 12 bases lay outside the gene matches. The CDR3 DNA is TGTGCCAGTAAGGGGGGCTACGGGACAGGGGGTTCCTACGAGCAGTACTTC. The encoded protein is CASKGGYGTGGSYEQYF. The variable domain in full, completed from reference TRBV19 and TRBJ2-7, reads DGGITQSPKYLFRKEGQNVTLSCEQNLNHDAMYWYRQDPGQGLRLIYYSQIVNDFQKGDIAEGYSVSREKKESFPLTVTSAQKNPTAFYLCASKGGYGTGGSYEQYFGPGTRLTVT.

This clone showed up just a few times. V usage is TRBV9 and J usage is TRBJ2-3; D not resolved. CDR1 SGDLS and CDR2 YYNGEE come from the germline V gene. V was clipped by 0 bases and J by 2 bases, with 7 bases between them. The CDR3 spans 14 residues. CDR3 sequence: CASSVAVSTDTQYF. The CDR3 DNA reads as TGTGCCAGCAGCGTAGCTGTCTCCACAGATACGCAGTATTTT.

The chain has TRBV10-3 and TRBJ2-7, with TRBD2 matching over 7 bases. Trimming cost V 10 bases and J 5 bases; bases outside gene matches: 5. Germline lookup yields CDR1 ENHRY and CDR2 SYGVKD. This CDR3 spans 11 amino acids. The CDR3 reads CATGRENEQYF. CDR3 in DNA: TGTGCCACAGGGAGGGAAAACGAGCAGTACTTC.

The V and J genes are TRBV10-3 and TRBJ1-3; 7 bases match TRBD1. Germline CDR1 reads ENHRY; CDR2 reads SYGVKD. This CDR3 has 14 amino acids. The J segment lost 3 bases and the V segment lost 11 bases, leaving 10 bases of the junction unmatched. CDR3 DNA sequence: TGTGCCGCCGCACAGGGGATAGATGGAAACACCATATATTTT. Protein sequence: CAAAQGIDGNTIYF.

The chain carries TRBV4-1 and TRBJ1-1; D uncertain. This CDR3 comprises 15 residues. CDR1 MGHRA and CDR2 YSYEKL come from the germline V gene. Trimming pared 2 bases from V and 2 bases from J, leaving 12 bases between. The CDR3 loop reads CASSQPGAYNTEAFF. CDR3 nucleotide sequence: TGCGCCAGCAGCCAACCGGGAGCTTATAACACTGAAGCTTTCTTT.

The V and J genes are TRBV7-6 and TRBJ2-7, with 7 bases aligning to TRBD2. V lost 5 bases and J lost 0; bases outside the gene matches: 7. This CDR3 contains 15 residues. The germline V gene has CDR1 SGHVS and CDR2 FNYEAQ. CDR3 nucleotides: TGTGCCAGCAGCCTAGGCGCTAGCGGCTCCTACGAGCAGTACTTC. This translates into CASSLGASGSYEQYF.

The CDR3 reads CASSISAGAPYEQYF. In DNA form, the CDR3 reads TGTGCCAGCAGCATCAGCGCGGGGGCACCCTACGAGCAGTACTTC. The chain combines TRBV7-9 with TRBJ2-7; D perhaps matches TRBD2 (7 bases). CDR1 is SEHNR and CDR2 is FQNEAQ in the germline V gene (reference sequence). This CDR3 contains 15 residues. V was cut by 5 bases and J by 2 bases, with 16 bases left in between.

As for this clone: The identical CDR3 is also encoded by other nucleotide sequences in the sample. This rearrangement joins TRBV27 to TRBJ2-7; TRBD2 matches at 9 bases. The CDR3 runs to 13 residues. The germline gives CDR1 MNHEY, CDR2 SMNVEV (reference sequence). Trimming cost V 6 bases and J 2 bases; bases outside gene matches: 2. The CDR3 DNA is TGTGCCAGCAGGCCTAGCGGGACCTACGAGCAGTACTTC. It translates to CASRPSGTYEQYF.

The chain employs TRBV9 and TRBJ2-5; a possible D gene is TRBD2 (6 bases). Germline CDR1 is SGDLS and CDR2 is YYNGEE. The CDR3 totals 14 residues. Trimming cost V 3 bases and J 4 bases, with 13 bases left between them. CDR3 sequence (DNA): TGTGCCAGCAGCGCCCGCTTGGGAGGAGAGACCCAGTACTTC. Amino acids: CASSARLGGETQYF.